This T cell receptor beta chain was captured in a study of T cell repertoires in cytomegalovirus infection. For the study at large: Newly reported HLA-C-restricted and thoroughly characterized HLA-B-restricted CMV epitopes were employed. Public TCR beta signatures were indicative of both CMV infection and a matching HLA type.

TCRdb recomputed calls from the reads with MiXCR, one row per CDR3 protein. The repertoire includes under 850,000 distinct CDR3 sequences, 33% of them detected once, and about 20% sits in the top ten. Study results and caveats: Carriers of CMV plus the relevant HLA were identified by cumulative public TCR beta family frequency. HLA-C-restricted CMV-specific TCR beta clonotypes prevailed in the ex vivo response.

Looked up from germline, CDR1 is SNHLY and CDR2 is FYNNEI. This CDR3 is 14 amino acids long. V was trimmed by 5 bases and J by 6 bases, leaving 15 bases between them. This clonotype occurred once. Its antigen is still unknown. The TCR was taken from a human donor in good health (CMV status not recorded). Some clones in this sample may be carry-over from other donors' samples. The sequencing used cultured PBMCs, collected from culture after CMV antigen stimulation. The chain is built from TRBV2 and TRBJ2-3; perhaps TRBD2 as D (5 bases). CDR3 DNA: TGTGCCAGCAGTCTCGGACTTACTCGGGATACGCAGTATTTT. Translation gives CASSLGLTRDTQYF.